Listed here are 16 T cell receptor beta chains from one sample, sequenced in a study of brain T cells in children with intractable seizures. Assay used: immunoSEQ multiplex PCR; TCRdb lists only in-frame clones, some missing. The sample lists hundreds of thousands of clones, 93% occurring once. Time point noted: blood from clinic visit 5 months post-surgery; TSC patient then seizure free. The sample was peripheral blood, taken more than 4 months after surgery. The source of these receptors is a boy under three years old with tuberous sclerosis and intractable seizures.

This rearrangement joins TRBV5-1 to TRBJ2-2, with 12 bases lining up with TRBD2. This CDR3 is 18 amino acids long. Germline CDR1 SGHRS, CDR2 YFSETQ. With V trimmed by 3 bases and J by 1 base, 7 bases remained unmatched. CDR3 sequence: CASSSASGGVRNTGELFF. The CDR3, as DNA: TGCGCCAGCAGCTCGGCTAGCGGGGGGGTACGGAACACCGGGGAGCTGTTTTTT.

This clone was seen a few times. The V gene is TRBV6-6, the J gene TRBJ1-5; D is unclear. V lost 0 bases to trimming and J lost 5 bases, with 5 bases between them. Germline V gene lookup returns CDR1 MNHNY and CDR2 SVGAGI (reference sequence). The CDR3 has 13 amino acids. The CDR3: CASSYSKDQPQHF. CDR3 sequence (DNA): TGTGCCAGCAGTTACTCGAAAGATCAGCCCCAGCATTTT.

Comment on this clone: This sample includes further DNA sequences coding for the same CDR3. The chain is built from TRBV5-1 and TRBJ1-2, with unresolved D. CDR3 size: 14 residues. The V gene lost 0 bases and the J gene lost 0 bases, with 6 bases spanning the gap. Germline loops: CDR1 SGHRS, CDR2 YFSETQ. CDR3 residues: CASSLDSPNYGYTF. DNA of the CDR3: TGCGCCAGCAGCTTGGACAGCCCTAACTATGGCTACACCTTC.

This clone was detected a few times. V is TRBV12-5 and J is TRBJ1-5; D perhaps matches TRBD1 (5 bases). The V end lost 0 bases, the J end lost 9 bases, and 21 bases lay between the germline ends. This CDR3 is built from 17 residues. Germline V gene sequence: CDR1 LGHNT, CDR2 FRNRAP. The CDR3 sequence: CASGLVFTGTQFAPQHF. CDR3 sequence (DNA): TGTGCTAGTGGTTTGGTATTCACCGGGACCCAGTTCGCGCCCCAGCATTTT.

The rearrangement uses TRBV9 and TRBJ2-1; D is unclear. The CDR3 is 14 amino acids. Germline CDR1 is SGDLS and CDR2 is YYNGEE. V gave up 4 bases and J gave up 5 bases, with 13 bases separating them. CDR3 coding DNA: TGTGCCAGCAGCCCCCGCGGTACCGACAATGAGCAGTTCTTC. The encoded protein is CASSPRGTDNEQFF.

This clone occurred once. The chain is built from TRBV30 and TRBJ2-1; the D gene is possibly TRBD2 (6 bases). Looked up from germline, CDR1 is GTSNPN and CDR2 is SVGIG (reference sequence). The CDR3 runs 15 residues. V dropped 5 bases and J dropped 4 bases, with 18 bases sitting between them. The CDR3 sequence: CAWEEAGPMYNEQFF. CDR3 DNA sequence: TGTGCCTGGGAGGAAGCGGGCCCGATGTACAATGAGCAGTTCTTC.

The J gene is TRBJ2-2, the V gene TRBV5-1; TRBD2 agrees at 13 bases. Germline-derived CDR1 and CDR2 are SGHRS and YFSETQ. Unmatched junction bases numbered 8, after V lost 0 bases and J lost 0 bases. The CDR3 has 20 amino acids. The CDR3 DNA reads TGCGCCAGCAGCTTGGACCCTTCGACTAGCGGGGGGCCGAACACCGGGGAGCTGTTTTTT. It encodes CASSLDPSTSGGPNTGELFF.

As DNA, the CDR3 is TGTGCCAGCAGTGAAGCGGCAGGGAGCTCCTACGAGCAGTACTTC. This sequence encodes CASSEAAGSSYEQYF. The chain links TRBV2 to TRBJ2-7, with D possibly being TRBD1 or TRBD2 (5 bases each). The CDR3 is 15 amino acids. Trimming cost V 0 bases and J 0 bases, with 9 bases left between them. The V gene's germline CDR1 is SNHLY and CDR2 FYNNEI.

The V call is TRBV10-3, the J call TRBJ2-3; D not certain. The germline V and J ends were trimmed by 3 bases and 6 bases, with 7 bases remaining between them. The CDR3 extends over 12 amino acids. Germline-derived CDR1 and CDR2 are ENHRY and SYGVKD. This chain's CDR3 is CAISDNGDTQYF. DNA for the CDR3: TGTGCCATCAGTGACAATGGTGATACGCAGTATTTT.

The chain has TRBV2 and TRBJ1-3; possibly TRBD1 for D (5 bases). The ends were cut back, 4 bases at V and 0 bases at J, with 10 bases in the middle. CDR1 SNHLY and CDR2 FYNNEI come from the germline V gene. There are 15 residues in the CDR3. As DNA, the CDR3 is TGTGCCAGCAGTGTAGACAGCCACTCTGGAAACACCATATATTTT. It yields the protein CASSVDSHSGNTIYF.

In its sample, this clone was seen once. The same CDR3 arises from other DNA sequences in this sample as well. The rearrangement uses TRBV7-9 and TRBJ1-1; D is ambiguous. The CDR3 loop spans 12 amino acids. Trimming stripped 1 base from V and 4 bases from J, with 4 bases between. Germline CDR1 is SEHNR and CDR2 is FQNEAQ (reference sequence). CDR3 residues: CASSLGPTEAFF. CDR3 sequence (DNA): TGTGCCAGCAGCTTAGGCCCCACTGAAGCTTTCTTT. Combining the CDR3 with reference TRBV7-9 and TRBJ1-1 gives the whole variable domain DTGVSQNPRHKITKRGQNVTFRCDPISEHNRLYWYRQTLGQGPEFLTYFQNEAQLEKSRLLSDRFSAERPKGSFSTLEIQRTEQGDSAMYLCASSLGPTEAFFGQGTRLTVV.

J is TRBJ2-7 and V is TRBV7-2; D not resolved. The V and J ends lost 1 base and 3 bases respectively, with 10 bases between them. Germline V gene data show CDR1 as SGHTA and CDR2 as FQGNSA. This CDR3 contains 14 residues. As DNA, the CDR3 is TGTGCCAGCAGCTTAGAAGTCGGTAACTACGAGCAGTACTTC. This translates into CASSLEVGNYEQYF.

The chain employs TRBV14 and TRBJ1-6; TRBD1 is a possible D gene (6 bases). This CDR3 region has 16 residues. Deletions cut 3 bases from V and 2 bases from J, with 11 bases between. The germline CDR1 and CDR2 sequences are SGHDN and FVKESK. CDR3 amino acids: CASSQGAGAYNSPLHF. The DNA for the CDR3 is TGTGCCAGCAGCCAGGGGGCAGGGGCCTATAATTCACCCCTCCACTTT.

Concerning this clone itself: Other DNA sequences of this sample code for an identical CDR3. J is TRBJ1-1 and V is TRBV19; D possibly corresponds to TRBD1 (5 bases). Germline CDR1 LNHDA, CDR2 SQIVND (reference sequence). This CDR3 region has 14 residues. V lost 3 bases to trimming and J lost 5 bases, with 13 bases between them. CDR3 nucleotides: TGTGCCAGTAGTATCTCACGGGGGGGGACTGAAGCTTTCTTT. Its translation is CASSISRGGTEAFF.

The rearrangement uses TRBV7-6 and TRBJ2-7; TRBD1 aligns across 9 bases. V trimming: 5 bases; J trimming: 3 bases; junction bases outside the gene matches: 8. CDR1 is SGHVS and CDR2 is FNYEAQ in the germline V gene. The CDR3 covers 15 residues. The CDR3 DNA sequence: TGTGCCAGCAGCCCGGGACAGGGCTCGTTCTACGAGCAGTACTTC. Amino acid sequence: CASSPGQGSFYEQYF.

This clone was found many times. Other DNA sequences of this sample code for an identical CDR3. V usage is TRBV7-9 and J usage is TRBJ1-6; D gene ambiguous. V lost 2 bases, J lost 0 bases, and 5 bases lay in between. CDR3 length equals 15 residues. Germline assignment: CDR1 SEHNR and CDR2 FQNEAQ (reference sequence). CDR3 sequence: CASSLQGSYNSPLHF. CDR3 bases: TGTGCCAGCAGCTTACAAGGCTCCTATAATTCACCCCTCCACTTT.